These 11 T cell receptor beta chains were all obtained from the same sample, sequenced in a study of T cell repertoires in ileal Crohn's disease. The method was immunoSEQ multiplex PCR; TCRdb's version includes in-frame clones alone and lacks a portion of them. In the table there are some 30,000 clones, roughly three quarters of which are singletons. Sequencing used ileal tissue. Every receptor here comes from an adult with Crohn's disease.

The CDR3 DNA reads as TGTGCCAGCAGACCTAATAGCGGGGGGGCTTACAATGAGCAGTTCTTC. This sequence encodes CASRPNSGGAYNEQFF. The V gene is TRBV13, the J gene TRBJ2-1, with 11 bases fitting TRBD2. The CDR3 runs to 16 residues. The V gene end was trimmed by 6 bases and the J gene end by 4 bases; junction bases not matched to a gene: 8. CDR1 is PRHDT, CDR2 FYEKMQ, per germline (reference sequence).

The chain recombines TRBV7-2 with TRBJ2-1; 11 nucleotides align to TRBD2. Germline CDR1 is SGHTA and CDR2 is FQGNSA. Losses at the gene ends were 6 bases for V and 10 bases for J; bases not matched to a gene: 8. CDR3 length: 14 residues. CDR3 coding DNA: TGTGCCAGCAGAACTAGCGGGGGCGCCAGGGAGCAGTTCTTC. Protein product: CASRTSGGAREQFF.

This chain connects TRBV11-2 to TRBJ2-7, with a possible D match to TRBD2 (6 bases). Germline V gene lookup returns CDR1 SGHAT and CDR2 FQNNGV. The CDR3 length is 16 residues. The V gene lost 1 base and the J gene lost 1 base, with 14 bases spanning the gap. The CDR3 DNA is TGTGCCAGCAGCTTAGTTCCCGGGGGATGGTCCTACGAGCAGTACTTC. Its protein is CASSLVPGGWSYEQYF.

The V and J genes are TRBV4-1 and TRBJ2-2, with 10 bases matching TRBD2. The V and J ends lost 3 bases and 3 bases, in that order; junction bases with no gene match: 10. Germline CDR1 MGHRA, CDR2 YSYEKL. The CDR3 has 18 residues. CDR3 nucleotides: TGCGCCAGCAGCCAGGGTCCTCTGCTAGCGGGGGACACCGGGGAGCTGTTTTTT. Translating gives CASSQGPLLAGDTGELFF.

The chain employs TRBV6-5 and TRBJ1-2; D is unresolved. CDR3 length: 13 amino acids. Per germline, CDR1 MNHEY and CDR2 SVGAGI. Between the trimmed V and J ends, which lost 6 bases and 9 bases, there was a span of 17 bases. The CDR3 loop reads CASRANFRSSYTF. The DNA for the CDR3 is TGTGCCAGCAGAGCCAATTTCCGTAGTAGCTACACCTTC.

The V and J genes are TRBV7-8 and TRBJ2-5; D perhaps matches TRBD1 (5 bases). Near its end, the DNA agrees better with TRBJ2-7, so the J call may be wrong. This CDR3 is 15 amino acids long. Germline V gene lookup returns CDR1 SGHVS and CDR2 FQNEAQ. CDR3 DNA: TGTGCCAGCAGCTTATATCCCTTAGGGGCCTACGAGCAGTACTTC. This codes for CASSLYPLGAYEQYF.

This rearrangement joins TRBV19 to TRBJ2-2, with TRBD2 matching 14 bases. Trimming cost V 6 bases and J 5 bases; bases outside gene matches: 5. Germline V CDR1 and CDR2: LNHDA, SQIVND (reference sequence). The CDR3 consists of 16 residues. The CDR3 nucleotides read TGTGCCAGTAGCAGACTAGCGGGGGGGTGGACCGGGGAGCTGTTTTTT. Translating it yields CASSRLAGGWTGELFF.

This sequence joins TRBV6-6 and TRBJ1-2; TRBD1 agrees at 9 bases. CDR3 length equals 15 residues. V lost 6 bases and J lost 6; bases outside the gene matches: 11. CDR1 is MNHNY, CDR2 SVGAGI, per germline (reference sequence). The CDR3 region has the DNA TGTGCCAGCAGAGAGCCGGGACAGGGAGAGGATGGCTACACCTTC. Translated: CASREPGQGEDGYTF.

The CDR3 protein is CASSQDWGDSAFF. CDR3 coding DNA: TGTGCCAGCAGCCAAGATTGGGGGGATTCGGCTTTCTTT. The chain recombines TRBV4-2 with TRBJ1-1; a weak D match, TRBD1 (5 bases). CDR1 and CDR2 from the germline V gene are LGHNA and YNFKEQ. The V and J ends lost 0 bases and 11 bases respectively, with 13 bases between them. CDR3 size: 13 residues.

The V and J genes are TRBV4-1 and TRBJ2-1; D is unclear. The germline CDR1 and CDR2 sequences are MGHRA and YSYEKL. V dropped 4 bases and J dropped 7 bases, with 5 bases sitting between them. The CDR3 length is 11 residues. For the CDR3, the DNA is TGCGCCAGCAGCCGGAGTAATGAGCAGTTCTTC. Translating it yields CASSRSNEQFF.

This chain joins TRBV4-1 and TRBJ2-7; 7 nucleotides agree with TRBD2. CDR1 and CDR2 (germline): MGHRA, YSYEKL. V trimming: 4 bases; J trimming: 5 bases; junction bases outside the gene matches: 11. The CDR3 is 15 amino acids. CDR3 residues: CASSPWAREAHEQYF. The CDR3 DNA is TGCGCCAGCAGCCCCTGGGCCCGGGAGGCCCACGAGCAGTACTTC.